These 30 T cell receptor beta chains share one sample of origin, sequenced in a study of neurological immune-mediated disorders. TCRdb fed the 5' RACE reads into MiXCR, producing one record per CDR3 protein. The repertoire holds about 50,000 distinct CDR3 sequences, with about a tenth as singletons. The specimen sequenced was PBMCs. These receptor sequences come from an older man with HTLV-1-associated myelopathy (HAM/TSP).

There are a few counts of this clonotype. This chain connects TRBV11-2 to TRBJ2-7; a weak D match, TRBD1 (6 bases). Trimming took 1 base from V and 2 from J, leaving 12 bases between them. This CDR3 is built from 15 residues. In germline, CDR1 is SGHAT, CDR2 FQNNGV. The CDR3 here is CASSLARTGPYEQYF. The CDR3 DNA is TGTGCCAGCAGCTTAGCCAGAACAGGGCCCTACGAGCAGTACTTC.

This clonotype came up many times. V and J are TRBV9 and TRBJ2-3; the D is unclear. The CDR3 loop spans 13 amino acids. Germline V gene lookup returns CDR1 SGDLS and CDR2 YYNGEE. Trimming shortened V by 0 bases and J by 2 bases, and 4 bases separated the two germline ends. This chain's CDR3 is CASSVVATDTQYF. In nucleotides, the CDR3 is TGTGCCAGCAGCGTAGTGGCCACAGATACGCAGTATTTT.

This clonotype was recorded many times. V gene TRBV7-9 combines with J gene TRBJ1-3, with D tentatively TRBD1 (6 bases). The V gene lost 1 base and the J gene lost 1 base, with 8 bases spanning the gap. Germline CDR1 is SEHNR and CDR2 is FQNEAQ (reference sequence). The length of the CDR3 is 15 residues. DNA of the CDR3: TGTGCCAGCAGCTTAGTAGGGGGATCTGGAAACACCATATATTTT. This translates into CASSLVGGSGNTIYF.

The table lists this clonotype with many counts. The chain is built from TRBV6-5 and TRBJ2-2; D uncertain. The CDR3 is 15 residues long. V lost 0 bases, J lost 6 bases, and 11 bases lay in between. Germline V gene data show CDR1 as MNHEY and CDR2 as SVGAGI. The CDR3 region is CASSYSSTRSGELFF. For the CDR3, the DNA is TGTGCCAGCAGTTACTCCTCGACCAGGTCCGGGGAGCTGTTTTTT.

Ten or more counts support this clonotype. V usage is TRBV5-1 and J usage is TRBJ2-2; TRBD2 is a possible D gene (6 bases). V lost 0 bases, J lost 7 bases, and 19 bases lay in between. Germline V gene sequence: CDR1 SGHRS, CDR2 YFSETQ. This CDR3 is built from 17 residues. CDR3 amino acids: CASSLVSGAYYGGELFF. In DNA form, the CDR3 reads TGCGCCAGCAGCTTGGTCTCGGGAGCTTACTATGGCGGGGAGCTGTTTTTT.

Many counts were recorded for this clonotype. In DNA form, the CDR3 reads TGTGCCAGCAGCGTAGGTCATGGGGGGACAGGGGGCTCTGGCTACACCTTC. This sequence encodes CASSVGHGGTGGSGYTF. The V gene is TRBV9, the J gene TRBJ1-2; 12 bases are a match to TRBD1. CDR3 length equals 17 residues. The germline V gene encodes CDR1 SGDLS and CDR2 YYNGEE. The trim removed 0 bases at V and 7 bases at J, leaving 10 bases unmatched. The whole variable domain, filled in from reference TRBV9 and TRBJ1-2, reads DSGVTQTPKHLITATGQRVTLRCSPRSGDLSVYWYQQSLDQGLQFLIQYYNGEERAKGNILERFSAQQFPDLHSELNLSSLELGDSALYFCASSVGHGGTGGSGYTFGSGTRLTVV.

This clonotype has only a few counts. The chain uses TRBV6-1 and TRBJ1-1; TRBD1 might be the D (6 bases). V gave up 6 bases and J gave up 7 bases, with 15 bases separating them. The length of the CDR3 is 13 residues. Germline V gene lookup returns CDR1 MNHNS and CDR2 SASEGT. The CDR3 protein is CASRELRDIEAFF. The CDR3 nucleotides read TGTGCCAGCAGGGAATTACGGGACATTGAAGCTTTCTTT.

This clonotype has ten or more counts. V is TRBV7-9 and J is TRBJ2-3; 9 bases agree with TRBD2. Germline CDR1 is SEHNR and CDR2 is FQNEAQ (reference sequence). The CDR3 has 15 amino acids. J was trimmed by 4 bases and V by 9 bases; bases with no gene match: 11. The CDR3 DNA sequence: TGTGCCAGTCGGTTAGCTAGCGGGGAGGCAGATACGCAGTATTTT. Translation: CASRLASGEADTQYF.

This clonotype was found many times. V and J are TRBV5-5 and TRBJ2-7; no clear D gene. This CDR3 has 14 residues. Germline assignment: CDR1 SGHKS and CDR2 YYEKEE (reference sequence). Trimming removed 2 bases from V and 9 bases from J, with 18 bases in between. As DNA, the CDR3 is TGTGCCAGCAGCTTCCTGGACCGAAGCTCGGGGCAGTACTTC. Residues: CASSFLDRSSGQYF.

This clonotype occurred many times. The chain has TRBV28 and TRBJ2-1; D call uncertain. Germline assignment: CDR1 MDHEN and CDR2 SYDVKM. CDR3 size: 14 residues. Trimming stripped 5 bases from V and 2 bases from J, with 10 bases between. The CDR3, as DNA: TGTGCCAGCAGTCTTCCTTTCCCCTACAATGAGCAGTTCTTC. Translation gives CASSLPFPYNEQFF.

There are many counts of this clonotype. V is TRBV20-1 and J is TRBJ1-2; D might be TRBD1 (6 bases). The V end lost 5 bases, the J end lost 5 bases, and 12 bases lay between the germline ends. Germline V gives CDR1 DFQATT, CDR2 SNEGSKA (reference sequence). CDR3 length: 12 amino acids. The CDR3 coding sequence is TGCAGTGCTTCCCGGGACACTTATGGCTACACCTTC. The encoded protein is CSASRDTYGYTF.

The table lists this clonotype with many counts. The V gene is TRBV25-1, the J gene TRBJ1-5, with D unresolved. The length of the CDR3 is 17 residues. The germline gives CDR1 MGHDK, CDR2 SYGVNS. V lost 3 bases and J 2 bases, leaving 17 bases between the germline ends. CDR3 in DNA: TGTGCCAGCAGTGAGAAGAGGTCTCCTGGGGGCAATCAGCCCCAGCATTTT. It encodes CASSEKRSPGGNQPQHF.

This clonotype showed up many times. The V call is TRBV7-2, the J call TRBJ1-1, with D possibly being TRBD1 (5 bases). The CDR3 is 14 residues long. Germline lookup yields CDR1 SGHTA and CDR2 FQGNSA. With 1 base removed from V and 1 base from J, the gap between germline ends came to 7 bases. The CDR3 region has the DNA TGTGCCAGCAGCTTAGTGGGGGGGAACACTGAAGCTTTCTTT. It encodes CASSLVGGNTEAFF. Based on the CDR3 plus reference TRBV7-2 and TRBJ1-1, the full variable domain is GAGVSQSPSNKVTEKGKDVELRCDPISGHTALYWYRQSLGQGLEFLIYFQGNSAPDKSGLPSDRFSAERTGGSVSTLTIQRTQQEDSAVYLCASSLVGGNTEAFFGQGTRLTVV.

This clonotype has ten or more counts. The chain recombines TRBV21-1 with TRBJ2-3; the table's D gene call, TRBD1, was not cross checked with the DNA. TRBV21-1 is deemed a pseudogene. The CDR3 sequence is 14 residues long. Here the CDR3 reads CASSPGEFTDTQYF. The CDR3 DNA follows: TGTGCCAGCAGTCCGGGGGAGTTCACAGATACGCAGTATTTT.

This clonotype occurred many times. The chain employs TRBV5-1 and TRBJ1-1; weak D call: TRBD1 (5 bases). The CDR3 loop spans 12 amino acids. Looked up from germline, CDR1 is SGHRS and CDR2 is YFSETQ. The V end was cut by 2 bases, the J end by 12 bases, with 14 bases between. This chain's CDR3 is CASSLPPGLTFF. CDR3 in DNA: TGCGCCAGCAGCTTACCGCCGGGACTCACTTTCTTT.

V usage is TRBV6-4 and J usage is TRBJ2-7; 8 bases fit TRBD1. The V gene's germline CDR1 is MRHNA and CDR2 SNTAGT. The CDR3 length is 16 residues. The J segment lost 1 base and the V segment lost 6 bases, leaving 11 bases of the junction unmatched. CDR3 in amino acids: CASRVQGAVYSYEQYF. In DNA, the CDR3 is TGTGCCAGCAGAGTGCAGGGGGCGGTCTATTCCTACGAGCAGTACTTC.

This clonotype occurred many times. The rearrangement joins TRBV12-3 or TRBV12-4 to TRBJ1-1; the D is unclear. This CDR3 region has 13 residues. Trimming shortened V by 8 bases and J by 3 bases, and 13 bases separated the two germline ends. The chain's CDR3 is CASQPGPYTEAFF. The CDR3 DNA follows: TGTGCCAGCCAACCGGGTCCCTACACTGAAGCTTTCTTT.

There are many counts of this clonotype. This chain connects TRBV6-2 or TRBV6-3 to TRBJ2-2; unclear D gene. V lost 2 bases and J 1 base, leaving 8 bases between the germline ends. CDR3 size: 15 residues. Per the germline V gene, CDR1 is MNHEY and CDR2 is SVGEGT. The CDR3 DNA reads TGTGCCAGCAGTTACATCCCTCAGAACACCGGGGAGCTGTTTTTT. It specifies CASSYIPQNTGELFF.

This clonotype was found many times. The rearrangement links TRBV7-9 to TRBJ2-1; D ambiguous. CDR3 length: 11 amino acids. Germline CDR1 is SEHNR and CDR2 is FQNEAQ (reference sequence). V lost 4 bases and J 10 bases, leaving 8 bases between the germline ends. The CDR3, as DNA: TGTGCCAGCAGCTCCAATGGGGAGCAGTTCTTC. As protein: CASSSNGEQFF.

There are many counts of this clonotype. The V and J genes are TRBV2 and TRBJ2-3, with a possible D match to TRBD1 (6 bases). The V gene's germline CDR1 is SNHLY and CDR2 FYNNEI. Trimming took off 5 bases at V and 1 base at J, with 13 bases between the two ends. The CDR3 has 15 amino acids. CDR3 sequence (DNA): TGTGCCAGCAGTATACAGGGATGGGGCACAGATACGCAGTATTTT. Translating gives CASSIQGWGTDTQYF.

This clonotype was seen ten or more times. This sequence may be a read error, since a much larger clone differs from it by one base. The V call is TRBV7-2, the J call TRBJ2-7, with D possibly matching TRBD1 (6 bases). Trimming stripped 7 bases from V and 0 bases from J, with 13 bases between. The CDR3 is 14 residues long. Germline V gene lookup returns CDR1 SGHTA and CDR2 FQGNSA. The CDR3 DNA reads as TGTGCCAGCACCACAGGGCAACCCTCCTACGAGCAGTACTTC. This gives the protein CASTTGQPSYEQYF.

The genes are TRBV7-2 and TRBJ2-3; no definite D call. The germline V gene encodes CDR1 SGHTA and CDR2 FQGNSA. The CDR3 spans 13 residues. The V gene lost 6 bases and the J gene lost 3 bases, with 10 bases spanning the gap. The CDR3, as DNA: TGTGCCAGCAGTAATTATCGGACAGATACGCAGTATTTT. Translation gives CASSNYRTDTQYF. Variable domain in full (rest from reference TRBV7-2 and TRBJ2-3): GAGVSQSPSNKVTEKGKDVELRCDPISGHTALYWYRQSLGQGLEFLIYFQGNSAPDKSGLPSDRFSAERTGGSVSTLTIQRTQQEDSAVYLCASSNYRTDTQYFGPGTRLTVL.

This clonotype was seen ten or more times. The chain recombines TRBV7-8 with TRBJ2-7; a weak D match, TRBD2 (5 bases). V lost 3 bases, J lost 11 bases, and 14 bases lay in between. CDR3 length equals 12 residues. Germline-derived CDR1 and CDR2 are SGHVS and FQNEAQ. The chain's CDR3 is CASSFNREAKYF. CDR3 nucleotide sequence: TGTGCCAGCAGCTTTAACCGGGAAGCGAAGTACTTC.

This clonotype was recorded at least ten times. The chain combines TRBV5-5 with TRBJ2-5; D is possibly TRBD2 (6 bases). The V end was cut by 2 bases, the J end by 6 bases, with 11 bases between. The germline CDR1 and CDR2 sequences are SGHKS and YYEKEE (reference sequence). The CDR3 has 13 residues. The CDR3 loop reads CASSFRGLQTQYF. DNA for the CDR3: TGTGCCAGCAGCTTCCGGGGACTCCAGACCCAGTACTTC.

This clonotype ranks as medium-sized. The chain links TRBV7-7 to TRBJ2-1; D might be TRBD2 (6 bases). Germline V gene data show CDR1 as SSHAT and CDR2 as FNYEAQ (reference sequence). V was pared by 2 bases and J by 4 bases, with 9 bases between. This CDR3 contains 14 residues. This CDR3 reads CASSLSGGYNEQFF. The CDR3 coding sequence is TGTGCCAGCAGCTTATCTGGGGGGTACAATGAGCAGTTCTTC.

This clonotype is large (0.1 to 1%) by share. The CDR3 region has the DNA TGCAGTGCTAAGCTCTCCTCTCCGCCCGAGCAGTACTTC. It is translated as CSAKLSSPPEQYF. The chain combines TRBV20-1 with TRBJ2-7, with no clear D. Trimming shortened V by 4 bases and J by 6 bases, and 16 bases separated the two germline ends. This CDR3 is built from 13 residues. Per germline, CDR1 DFQATT and CDR2 SNEGSKA (reference sequence).

This clonotype was recorded at least ten times. J is TRBJ2-1 and V is TRBV7-6, with D possibly matching TRBD1 (5 bases). Germline-derived CDR1 and CDR2 are SGHVS and FNYEAQ. With 1 base removed from V and 8 bases from J, the gap between germline ends came to 12 bases. The CDR3 runs 14 residues. The CDR3 DNA follows: TGTGCCAGCAGCTTAGGGGGCCCGTTGCATGAGCAGTTCTTC. This codes for CASSLGGPLHEQFF.

The rearrangement uses TRBV6-5 and TRBJ1-1, with D possibly being TRBD1 (6 bases). Germline lookup yields CDR1 MNHEY and CDR2 SVGAGI. The CDR3 is 16 residues long. The V and J ends lost 6 bases and 3 bases respectively, with 20 bases between them. The CDR3 region is CASRRRAGGDYTEAFF. The CDR3 region has the DNA TGTGCCAGCAGACGTCGGGCGGGGGGCGACTACACTGAAGCTTTCTTT.

This rearrangement joins TRBV4-2 to TRBJ1-2; a possible D gene is TRBD1 (5 bases). The CDR3 has 16 amino acids. CDR1 LGHNA and CDR2 YNFKEQ come from the germline V gene. Trimming left V 0 bases short and J 0 bases short, with 11 bases between. The CDR3 nucleotides are TGTGCCAGCAGCCAAGATTGGGGACCTTCTAACTATGGCTACACCTTC. This translates into CASSQDWGPSNYGYTF.

This clonotype was seen many times. The chain links TRBV18 to TRBJ2-5; D remains ambiguous. Per the germline V gene, CDR1 is KGHSH and CDR2 is LQKENI. CDR3 length: 14 amino acids. Trimming stripped 3 bases from V and 4 bases from J, with 12 bases between. The CDR3 DNA sequence: TGTGCCAGCTCACCGGGTAGGGCCCCAGAGACCCAGTACTTC. The encoded protein is CASSPGRAPETQYF.